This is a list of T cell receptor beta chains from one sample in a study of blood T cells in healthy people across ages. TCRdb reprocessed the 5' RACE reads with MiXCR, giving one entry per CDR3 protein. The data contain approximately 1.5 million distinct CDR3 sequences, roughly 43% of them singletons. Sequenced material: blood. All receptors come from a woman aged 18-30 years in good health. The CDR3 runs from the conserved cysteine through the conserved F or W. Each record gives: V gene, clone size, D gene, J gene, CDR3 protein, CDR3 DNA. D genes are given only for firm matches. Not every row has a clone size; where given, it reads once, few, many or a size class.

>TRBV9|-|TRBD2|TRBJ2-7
CASSASGASSYEQYF
TGTGCCAGCAGCGCGAGCGGGGCGAGCTCCTACGAGCAGTACTTC
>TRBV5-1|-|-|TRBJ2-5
CASSSTVSETQYF
TGCGCCAGCAGCTCGACAGTTTCAGAGACCCAGTACTTC
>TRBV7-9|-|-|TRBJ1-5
CASSLEWGLTSNQPQHF
TGTGCCAGCAGCTTAGAGTGGGGGCTAACGAGCAATCAGCCCCAGCATTTT
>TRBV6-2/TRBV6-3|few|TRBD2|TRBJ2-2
CASSRRLARRMNTGELFF
TGTGCCAGCAGTCGCCGACTAGCGAGGAGGATGAACACCGGGGAGCTGTTTTTT
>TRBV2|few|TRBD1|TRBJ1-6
CASRDRGYNSPLHF
TGTGCCAGCAGGGACAGGGGCTATAATTCACCCCTCCACTTT
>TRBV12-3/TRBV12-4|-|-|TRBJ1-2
CASSLRETRNYGYTF
TGTGCCAGCAGTTTAAGGGAAACCAGGAATTATGGCTACACCTTC
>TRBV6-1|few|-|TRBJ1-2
CASSEDSYYGYTF
TGTGCCAGCAGTGAAGATTCTTACTATGGCTACACCTTC
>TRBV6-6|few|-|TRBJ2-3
CASTYGLTDTQYF
TGTGCCAGCACCTACGGTCTTACAGATACGCAGTATTTT
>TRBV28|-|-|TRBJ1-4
CASRVEAAKAEKLFF
TGTGCCAGCAGGGTAGAGGCCGCAAAGGCCGAAAAACTGTTTTTT
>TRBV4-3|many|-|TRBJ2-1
CASSQGWTSYNEQFF
TGCGCCAGCAGCCAAGGTTGGACCTCCTACAATGAGCAGTTCTTC
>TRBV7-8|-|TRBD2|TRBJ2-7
CASSFRTSGRSYSEQYF
TGTGCCAGCAGCTTTCGGACTAGCGGGAGGTCCTACAGTGAGCAGTACTTC
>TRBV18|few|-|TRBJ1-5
CASSPPGPNNQPQHF
TGTGCCAGCTCACCACCCGGACCTAACAATCAGCCCCAGCATTTT
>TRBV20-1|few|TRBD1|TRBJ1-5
CSATGTGAGFNQPQHF
TGCAGTGCTACCGGGACAGGGGCCGGGTTCAATCAGCCCCAGCATTTT
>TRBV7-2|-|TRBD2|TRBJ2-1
CASSPRASGRHNEQFF
TGTGCCAGCAGCCCCCGTGCTAGCGGGAGACACAATGAGCAGTTCTTC
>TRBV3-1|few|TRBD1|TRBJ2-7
CASSQGPGQGYEQYF
TGTGCCAGCAGCCAAGGTCCGGGACAGGGCTACGAGCAGTACTTC
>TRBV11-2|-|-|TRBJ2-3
CASSAAGTYTDTQYF
TGTGCCAGCAGCGCCGCTGGCACATACACAGATACGCAGTATTTT
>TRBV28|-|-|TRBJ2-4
CASSTPSNEAKNIQYF
TGTGCCAGCAGTACCCCCAGCAACGAGGCCAAAAACATTCAGTACTTC
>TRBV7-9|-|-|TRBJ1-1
CASGRTGPNHRAFF
TGTGCCAGCGGCCGGACGGGCCCCAATCATCGAGCTTTCTTT
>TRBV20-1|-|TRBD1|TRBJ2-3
CSARDARDRGPPDTQYF
TGCAGTGCTAGAGACGCCCGGGACAGGGGGCCGCCAGATACGCAGTATTTT
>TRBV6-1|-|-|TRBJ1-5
CASSDARYSNQPQHF
TGTGCCAGCAGTGATGCAAGATATAGCAATCAGCCCCAGCATTTT
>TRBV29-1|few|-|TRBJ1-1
CSAGKGPHTEAFF
TGCAGCGCTGGGAAAGGGCCGCACACTGAAGCTTTCTTT
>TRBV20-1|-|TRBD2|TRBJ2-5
CSANPTSGGPQETQYF
TGCAGTGCGAATCCGACTAGCGGGGGACCCCAAGAGACCCAGTACTTC
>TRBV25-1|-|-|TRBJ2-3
CASSGRTVDTQYF
TGTGCCAGCAGTGGCCGGACAGTAGATACGCAGTATTTT
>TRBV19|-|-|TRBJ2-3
CASSIADRGTDTQYF
TGTGCCAGTAGTATTGCAGACCGGGGCACAGATACGCAGTATTTT
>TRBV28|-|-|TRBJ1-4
CASSLYGRGGEKLFF
TGTGCCAGCAGTTTATACGGGAGGGGTGGTGAAAAACTGTTTTTT
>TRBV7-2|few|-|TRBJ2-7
CASSSPGTPYEQYF
TGTGCCAGCAGCTCACCGGGCACACCCTACGAGCAGTACTTC
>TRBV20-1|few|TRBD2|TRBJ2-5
CSARVGTSPQETQYF
TGCAGTGCTAGGGTGGGGACTAGTCCACAAGAGACCCAGTACTTC
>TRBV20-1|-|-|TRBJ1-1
CSARLTGRLFMNTEAFF
TGCAGTGCTAGACTTACCGGGCGTCTCTTCATGAACACTGAAGCTTTCTTT
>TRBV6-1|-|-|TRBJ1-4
CASDRHGERLFF
TGTGCCAGCGACCGACACGGGGAACGACTGTTTTTT
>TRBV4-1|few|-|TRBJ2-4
CASSRTLRDLQYF
TGCGCCAGCAGCCGGACACTCCGGGACCTTCAGTACTTC
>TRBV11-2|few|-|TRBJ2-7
CASSLDRAGYEQYF
TGTGCCAGCAGCTTGGATAGGGCAGGTTACGAGCAGTACTTC